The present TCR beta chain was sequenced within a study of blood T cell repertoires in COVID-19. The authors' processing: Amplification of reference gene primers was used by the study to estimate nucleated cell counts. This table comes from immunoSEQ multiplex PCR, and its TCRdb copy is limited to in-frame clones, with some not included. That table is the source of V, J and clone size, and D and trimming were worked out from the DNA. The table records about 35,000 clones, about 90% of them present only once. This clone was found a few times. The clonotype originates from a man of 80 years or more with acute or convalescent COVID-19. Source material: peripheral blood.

The CDR3 coding sequence is TGTGCCAGTAGTCCTGCCGGTATGACTAATGAAAAACTGTTTTTT. Protein sequence: CASSPAGMTNEKLFF. This sequence joins TRBV19 and TRBJ1-4; no clear D. The germline CDR1 and CDR2 sequences are LNHDA and SQIVND (reference sequence). The CDR3 loop spans 15 amino acids. The germline V and J ends were trimmed by 5 bases and 2 bases, with 12 bases remaining between them.